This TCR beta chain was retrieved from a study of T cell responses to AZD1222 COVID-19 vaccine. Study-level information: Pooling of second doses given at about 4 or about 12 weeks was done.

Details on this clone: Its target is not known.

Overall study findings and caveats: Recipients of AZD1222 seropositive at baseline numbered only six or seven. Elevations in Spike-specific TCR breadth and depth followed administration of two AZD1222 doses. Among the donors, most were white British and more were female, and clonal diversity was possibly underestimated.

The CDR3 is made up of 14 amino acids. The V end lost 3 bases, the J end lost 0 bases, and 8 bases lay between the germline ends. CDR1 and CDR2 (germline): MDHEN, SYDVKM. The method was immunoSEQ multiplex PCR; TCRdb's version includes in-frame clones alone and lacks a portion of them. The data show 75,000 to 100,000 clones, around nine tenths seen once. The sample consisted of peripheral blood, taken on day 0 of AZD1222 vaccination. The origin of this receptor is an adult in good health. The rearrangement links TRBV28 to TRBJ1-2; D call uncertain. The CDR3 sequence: CASSLSAPNYGYTF. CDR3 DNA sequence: TGTGCCAGCAGTTTGTCAGCTCCTAACTATGGCTACACCTTC.